The clone carrying this T cell receptor (beta chain) was detected a few times. Its target is not known. The data are from a study of vaccination effects on CD4 cells after COVID-19. Study-wide context: The study obtained samples from two convalescent patients 16 days and one week before vaccination. Study findings and constraints: Few convalescent patients were included, and no early post-infection timepoints were sampled. The post-vaccine spike-reactive clones of convalescents showed a predominance of new vaccine-induced clones.

The protocol was immunoSEQ multiplex PCR, while the TCRdb copy is restricted to in-frame clones and leaves out a portion. The repertoire holds approximately 37,000 clones, with over 60% as singletons. The CDR3 has 14 amino acids. Germline CDR1 reads SGHRS; CDR2 reads YFSETQ. V dropped 4 bases and J dropped 5; count of bases not matched to a gene: 8. After expansion with viral peptide pools in the ViraFEST assay, antigen-specific CD4+ T cells were sequenced. With approximately 10 days of culture completed, CD4+ T cells were isolated. This person caught SARS-CoV-2 sometime from March to December 2020, and PCR testing confirmed the infection. Each culture well received some 2.2 million PBMC. These cells were then cultured in IMDM with roughly 9.8 IU/ml IL-2 and 10 ug/ml peptides.

The starting material was CD4+ T cells from PBMCs cultured with a peptide pool, obtained before COVID-19 vaccination. The receptor's source is a human donor who had a prior SARS-CoV-2 infection. The chain links TRBV5-1 to TRBJ2-7; 8 bases agree with TRBD1. This CDR3 is CASSQRTGLHEQYF. The CDR3 DNA follows: TGCGCCAGCAGCCAACGGACAGGGTTACACGAGCAGTACTTC.